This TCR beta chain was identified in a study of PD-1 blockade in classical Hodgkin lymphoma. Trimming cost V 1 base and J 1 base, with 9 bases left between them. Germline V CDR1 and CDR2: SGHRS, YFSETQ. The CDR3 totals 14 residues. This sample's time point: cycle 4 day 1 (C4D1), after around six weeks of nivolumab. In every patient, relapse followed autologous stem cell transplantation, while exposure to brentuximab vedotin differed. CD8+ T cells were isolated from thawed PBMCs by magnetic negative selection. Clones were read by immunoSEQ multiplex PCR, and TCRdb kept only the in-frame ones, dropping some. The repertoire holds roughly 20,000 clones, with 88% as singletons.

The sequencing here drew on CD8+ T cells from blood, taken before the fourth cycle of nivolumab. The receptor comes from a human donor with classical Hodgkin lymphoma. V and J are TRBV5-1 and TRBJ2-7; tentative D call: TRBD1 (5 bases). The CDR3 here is CASSLQGPSYEQYF. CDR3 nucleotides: TGCGCCAGCAGCTTGCAGGGCCCGTCCTACGAGCAGTACTTC.